This is a list of T cell receptor beta chains from one sample in a study of regulatory T cells in long-lasting Graves disease. TCRdb reanalysed the multiplex PCR reads using MiXCR and keeps one entry per CDR3 protein. The table lists about 470,000 distinct CDR3 sequences, around 20% of them singletons, with 7.8% in the top ten. Sequenced here: peripheral blood mononuclear cells (PBMCs), sampled when the disease was refractory, from a patient treated with antithyroid drugs. Receptors were obtained from a female donor with Graves disease. CDR3s include the opening cysteine and the closing phenylalanine or tryptophan. D genes are given only for firm matches. Rows give clone size only sometimes, using once, few, many, or a class for an expanded clone.

>TRBV4-1|NA|13|TRBJ2-7|NA
CASSQDRQWEQYF
TGCGCCAGCAGCCAAGATCGTCAGTGGGAGCAGTACTTC
>TRBV27|TRBD2|16|TRBJ2-2|few
CASSPKAGGVTGELFF
TGTGCCAGCAGCCCCAAAGCGGGAGGCGTCACCGGGGAGCTGTTTTTT
>TRBV2|TRBD1|15|TRBJ2-2|many
CASHRDRVNTGELFF
TGTGCCTCCCACAGAGACAGGGTGAACACCGGGGAGCTGTTTTTT
>TRBV6-5|NA|16|TRBJ2-1|NA
CASSYSLRGRVNEQFF
TGTGCCAGCAGTTACTCGCTTCGGGGCAGGGTAAATGAGCAGTTCTTC
>TRBV29-1|NA|13|TRBJ2-7|NA
CSVEDDSSYEQYF
TGCAGCGTTGAAGATGACAGCTCCTACGAGCAGTACTTC
>TRBV29-1|NA|16|TRBJ2-3|NA
CSVPGGAQGASDTQYF
TGCAGCGTCCCTGGGGGGGCGCAGGGGGCATCTGATACGCAGTATTTT
>TRBV2|NA|15|TRBJ2-1|NA
CASSDIGKGLREQFF
TGTGCCAGCAGTGATATTGGAAAAGGGCTGAGGGAGCAGTTCTTC
>TRBV29-1|NA|11|TRBJ1-2|NA
CSVEGGYGYTF
TGCAGCGTTGAAGGGGGCTATGGCTACACCTTC
>TRBV2|NA|14|TRBJ1-1|many
CATSGDPAGTEAFF
TGTGCCACCTCGGGCGACCCTGCGGGGACTGAAGCTTTCTTT
>TRBV28|TRBD1|15|TRBJ2-3|few
CASSLYGTGAEGEYF
TGTGCCAGCAGTTTATACGGGACAGGGGCAGAGGGGGAGTATTTT
>TRBV9|TRBD2|15|TRBJ2-2|NA
CASSGLLANYGELFF
TGTGCCAGCAGCGGCCTACTAGCGAATTACGGGGAGCTGTTTTTT
>TRBV28|NA|14|TRBJ2-6|NA
CASSLLRGANVLTF
TGTGCCAGCAGTCTACTCAGGGGGGCCAACGTCCTGACTTTC
>TRBV10-3|NA|18|TRBJ2-4|NA
CAISGDDSHPLGKNIQYF
TGTGCCATCAGCGGTGATGACAGTCATCCCCTGGGCAAAAACATTCAGTACTTC
>TRBV12-3/TRBV12-4|NA|11|TRBJ2-2|many
CASRDFGELFF
TGTGCCAGCCGGGACTTCGGGGAGCTGTTTTTT
>TRBV30|NA|16|TRBJ2-4|NA
CAWNLGGKGAKNIQYF
TGTGCCTGGAATTTAGGCGGCAAGGGGGCCAAAAACATTCAGTACTTC
>TRBV14|TRBD2|19|TRBJ2-7|NA
CASSQKRFGASGPNYEQYF
TGTGCCAGCAGCCAAAAGAGGTTCGGTGCTAGCGGGCCGAACTACGAGCAGTACTTC
>TRBV20-1|NA|12|TRBJ1-6|many
CSAGDANSPLHF
TGCAGTGCTGGAGATGCGAATTCACCCCTCCACTTT
>TRBV20-1|NA|15|TRBJ2-5|many
CSAYSDSESQETQYF
TGCAGTGCCTACTCGGACAGTGAGTCCCAAGAGACCCAGTACTTC
>TRBV7-2|NA|15|TRBJ1-1|many
CASRFGGALGTEAFF
TGTGCCAGCAGATTCGGGGGGGCGCTTGGCACTGAAGCTTTCTTT
>TRBV15|NA|15|TRBJ2-1|NA
CATSTEWGVNNEQFF
TGTGCCACCAGCACCGAATGGGGGGTAAACAATGAGCAGTTCTTC
>TRBV20-1|TRBD2|13|TRBJ2-7|NA
CSTSTSGKYEQYF
TGCAGTACCTCCACTAGCGGGAAATACGAGCAGTACTTC
>TRBV3-1|NA|17|TRBJ2-3|NA
CASSQASRSGRTDTQYF
TGTGCCAGCAGCCAAGCTTCCCGTAGCGGACGCACAGATACGCAGTATTTT
>TRBV3-1|TRBD2|16|TRBJ2-7|many
CASSQVNSGSSYEQYF
TGTGCCAGCAGCCAAGTTAATAGCGGGAGCTCCTACGAGCAGTACTTC
>TRBV10-3|TRBD1|14|TRBJ2-7|NA
CATGGTGALYEQYF
TGTGCCACAGGGGGGACAGGGGCCCTCTACGAGCAGTACTTC
>TRBV20-1|NA|13|TRBJ2-5|many
CSARVAEQETQYF
TGCAGTGCTAGAGTGGCGGAGCAAGAGACCCAGTACTTC
>TRBV6-1|TRBD1|15|TRBJ1-1|NA
CASSEQGAGNTEAFF
TGTGCCAGCAGTGAACAGGGGGCTGGTAACACTGAAGCTTTCTTT
>TRBV19|NA|13|TRBJ2-1|NA
CASSIVDDNEQFF
TGTGCCAGTAGTATCGTGGATGACAATGAGCAGTTCTTC
>TRBV5-6|NA|13|TRBJ2-7|NA
CASSPGQYYEQYF
TGTGCCAGCAGCCCAGGACAATACTACGAGCAGTACTTC
>TRBV6-1|NA|14|TRBJ1-5|NA
CASNEILSNQPQHF
TGTGCCAGCAATGAGATACTAAGCAATCAGCCCCAGCATTTT
>TRBV6-1|TRBD1|15|TRBJ2-5|many
CASIESWARGQTQYF
TGTGCCAGCATCGAAAGTTGGGCCAGGGGGCAGACCCAGTACTTC
>TRBV10-3|TRBD1|13|TRBJ2-5|many
CATLDRVHETQYF
TGTGCCACCTTAGACAGGGTTCATGAGACCCAGTACTTC
>TRBV2|NA|15|TRBJ1-5|many
CASTLGQGTNQPQHF
TGTGCCAGCACCCTCGGGCAGGGGACTAATCAGCCCCAGCATTTT
>TRBV27|NA|13|TRBJ1-1|many
CASSLSANTEAFF
TGTGCCAGCAGCTTATCAGCGAACACTGAAGCTTTCTTT
>TRBV27|TRBD1|16|TRBJ2-3|NA
CASSSPGQGFPDTQYF
TGTGCCAGCAGTTCCCCGGGACAGGGGTTCCCAGATACGCAGTATTTT
>TRBV12-3/TRBV12-4|NA|13|TRBJ1-5|many
CASSFESNQPQHF
TGTGCCAGCAGTTTTGAGAGCAATCAGCCCCAGCATTTT
>TRBV3-1|NA|14|TRBJ1-5|NA
CASSHGRANQPQHF
TGTGCCAGCAGCCATGGCAGGGCGAATCAGCCCCAGCATTTT
>TRBV7-9|TRBD1|16|TRBJ1-2|few
CASSSTRQGAFYGYTF
TGTGCCAGCAGCTCGACCAGACAGGGGGCTTTCTATGGCTACACCTTC
>TRBV11-1|NA|13|TRBJ1-1|NA
CAGSSTENTEAFF
TGTGCCGGCAGCTCAACAGAGAACACTGAAGCTTTCTTT
>TRBV28|NA|14|TRBJ1-1|NA
CASSFSDRQNEAFF
TGTGCCAGCAGTTTTTCGGACCGGCAAAACGAAGCTTTCTTT
>TRBV2|NA|14|TRBJ2-2|many
CARQSTANTGELFF
TGTGCCCGGCAGTCGACAGCGAACACCGGGGAGCTGTTTTTT
>TRBV6-1|TRBD2|18|TRBJ2-3|few
CASRAGLAGGRNTDTQYF
TGTGCCAGCAGGGCGGGACTAGCGGGAGGGAGAAACACAGATACGCAGTATTTT
>TRBV20-1|TRBD2|12|TRBJ2-7|NA
CSARGGIYEQYF
TGCAGTGCCCGGGGGGGGATCTACGAGCAGTACTTC
>TRBV6-2/TRBV6-3|NA|13|TRBJ1-5|NA
CASSEGPDQPQHF
TGTGCCAGCAGTGAGGGCCCGGATCAGCCCCAGCATTTT
>TRBV30|NA|13|TRBJ2-2|NA
CAWSVLNTGELFF
TGTGCCTGGAGTGTACTGAACACCGGGGAGCTGTTTTTT
>TRBV7-9|TRBD2|15|TRBJ2-7|few
CASSFPTSGSYEQYF
TGTGCCAGCAGCTTCCCAACTAGCGGCTCCTACGAGCAGTACTTC
>TRBV5-6|NA|17|TRBJ2-5|many
CASSSTPGTLEGETQYF
TGTGCCAGCAGCTCGACCCCCGGGACCCTCGAAGGAGAGACCCAGTACTTC
>TRBV19|NA|14|TRBJ2-1|few
CASRQEGRHNEQFF
TGTGCCTCCCGCCAGGAGGGCCGCCACAATGAGCAGTTCTTC
>TRBV11-1|TRBD1|13|TRBJ2-7|few
CASSQNRGGEQYF
TGTGCCAGCAGCCAAAACAGGGGTGGCGAGCAGTACTTC
>TRBV6-1|NA|13|TRBJ2-7|NA
CASSPGTAHEQYF
TGTGCCAGCAGTCCTGGGACTGCACACGAGCAGTACTTC
>TRBV7-2|NA|16|TRBJ2-7|few
CASSLGIGLRTYEQYF
TGTGCCAGCAGCTTAGGTATAGGTTTGAGGACCTACGAGCAGTACTTC
>TRBV28|NA|12|TRBJ1-5|few
CASTVGDQPQHF
TGTGCCAGCACCGTGGGAGACCAGCCCCAGCATTTT
>TRBV6-1|NA|13|TRBJ2-7|many
CASRDIAAYEQYF
TGTGCCAGCAGGGACATTGCGGCCTACGAGCAGTACTTC
>TRBV3-1|TRBD1|17|TRBJ2-7|many
CASSHPTGDRRSYEQYF
TGTGCCAGCAGCCATCCCACAGGGGACCGCCGCTCCTACGAGCAGTACTTC
>TRBV7-9|NA|12|TRBJ1-6|many
CASSHENSPLHF
TGTGCCAGCAGCCATGAAAATTCACCCCTCCACTTT
>TRBV11-2|NA|14|TRBJ1-5|many
CASALRGGNQPQHF
TGTGCCAGCGCACTAAGGGGGGGCAATCAGCCCCAGCATTTT